This is a list of T cell receptor beta chains from one sample in a study of T cell responses to AZD1222 COVID-19 vaccine. TCRdb keeps only in-frame clones here, not all; method: immunoSEQ multiplex PCR. The sample contains about 150,000 clones, roughly 92% of which appear only once. Sample: peripheral blood, taken on day 0 of AZD1222 vaccination. These receptors were obtained from an adult in good health. Each CDR3 is given with its conserved first and last residue. The order of the fields is D gene, J gene, clone size, V gene, CDR3 protein, CDR3 DNA. The D gene is left open where the match is weak. Size is omitted from some rows. Given values are once, few, many or a class for expanded clones.

d_call: NA
j_call: TRBJ2-7
clone_size: NA
v_call: TRBV5-5
cdr3_aa: CASSLRPGVSYEQYF
cdr3_nt: TGTGCCAGCAGCTTGAGGCCAGGGGTCTCCTACGAGCAGTACTTC

d_call: NA
j_call: TRBJ1-4
clone_size: NA
v_call: TRBV20-1
cdr3_aa: CSASRRINEKLFF
cdr3_nt: TGCAGTGCTAGTCGTCGGATTAATGAAAAACTGTTTTTT

d_call: NA
j_call: TRBJ1-5
clone_size: few
v_call: TRBV2
cdr3_aa: CASKRAAQQPQHF
cdr3_nt: TGTGCCAGCAAGCGGGCAGCCCAGCAGCCCCAGCATTTT

d_call: TRBD2
j_call: TRBJ2-2
clone_size: NA
v_call: TRBV29-1
cdr3_aa: CSAFREATPGELFF
cdr3_nt: TGCAGCGCCTTTCGGGAGGCGACGCCCGGGGAGCTGTTTTTT

d_call: NA
j_call: TRBJ1-3
clone_size: NA
v_call: TRBV3-1/TRBV3-2
cdr3_aa: CASRHNSGNTIYF
cdr3_nt: TGTGCCAGCAGACATAACTCTGGAAACACCATATATTTT

d_call: TRBD1
j_call: TRBJ2-7
clone_size: NA
v_call: TRBV5-6
cdr3_aa: CASSTPRQGAGVYEQYF
cdr3_nt: TGTGCCAGCAGCACACCTCGACAGGGGGCCGGAGTATACGAGCAGTACTTC

d_call: NA
j_call: TRBJ2-3
clone_size: NA
v_call: TRBV11-2
cdr3_aa: CASSQGFAGYF
cdr3_nt: TGTGCCAGCAGCCAGGGCTTCGCCGGGTATTTT

d_call: TRBD1
j_call: TRBJ1-1
clone_size: NA
v_call: TRBV18
cdr3_aa: CASSIWTGENTEAFF
cdr3_nt: TGTGCCAGCTCAATCTGGACAGGGGAGAACACTGAAGCTTTCTTT

d_call: TRBD2
j_call: TRBJ2-1
clone_size: NA
v_call: TRBV6-4
cdr3_aa: CASSEGSSGGADEQFF
cdr3_nt: TGTGCCAGCAGTGAGGGTTCCAGCGGGGGGGCGGATGAGCAGTTCTTC

d_call: NA
j_call: TRBJ2-7
clone_size: NA
v_call: TRBV13
cdr3_aa: CASSSTRGYEQYF
cdr3_nt: TGTGCCAGCAGCTCTACCCGGGGCTACGAGCAGTACTTC

d_call: NA
j_call: TRBJ1-1
clone_size: NA
v_call: TRBV6-5
cdr3_aa: CASSYLGVGSEAFF
cdr3_nt: TGTGCCAGCAGTTACCTGGGGGTCGGTAGTGAAGCTTTCTTT

d_call: NA
j_call: TRBJ1-2
clone_size: NA
v_call: TRBV6-2/TRBV6-3
cdr3_aa: CASSYSTTGFYGYTF
cdr3_nt: TGTGCCAGCAGTTACTCGACCACAGGGTTTTATGGCTACACCTTC

d_call: TRBD1
j_call: TRBJ1-2
clone_size: NA
v_call: TRBV5-1
cdr3_aa: CASSLTGEVDYGYTF
cdr3_nt: TGCGCCAGCAGCTTAACAGGGGAAGTGGACTATGGCTACACCTTC

d_call: NA
j_call: TRBJ1-1
clone_size: NA
v_call: TRBV6-5
cdr3_aa: CASDPQGALNTEAFF
cdr3_nt: TGTGCCAGCGACCCCCAGGGCGCTCTGAACACTGAAGCTTTCTTT

d_call: NA
j_call: TRBJ2-7
clone_size: NA
v_call: TRBV12-3/TRBV12-4
cdr3_aa: CASSVRGTFEQYF
cdr3_nt: TGTGCCAGCAGTGTAAGAGGTACATTCGAGCAGTACTTC

d_call: TRBD1
j_call: TRBJ1-2
clone_size: few
v_call: TRBV29-1
cdr3_aa: CSALTGPGGYTF
cdr3_nt: TGCAGCGCCTTGACAGGGCCGGGAGGCTACACCTTC

d_call: TRBD2
j_call: TRBJ2-6
clone_size: NA
v_call: TRBV5-1
cdr3_aa: CASSAGGVRANVLTF
cdr3_nt: TGCGCCAGCAGCGCGGGAGGAGTAAGGGCCAACGTCCTGACTTTC

d_call: NA
j_call: TRBJ2-2
clone_size: NA
v_call: TRBV3-1/TRBV3-2
cdr3_aa: CASSQFYESGELFF
cdr3_nt: TGTGCCAGCAGCCAATTTTACGAGTCTGGGGAGCTGTTTTTT

d_call: NA
j_call: TRBJ1-6
clone_size: NA
v_call: TRBV27
cdr3_aa: CASSLYPVGPKSSPLHF
cdr3_nt: TGTGCCAGCAGTTTATATCCCGTGGGTCCCAAGAGCTCACCCCTCCACTTT

d_call: TRBD2
j_call: TRBJ2-5
clone_size: NA
v_call: TRBV6-5
cdr3_aa: CASSYLAGGPETQYF
cdr3_nt: TGTGCCAGCAGTTACTTAGCGGGGGGGCCGGAGACCCAGTACTTC

d_call: NA
j_call: TRBJ1-1
clone_size: NA
v_call: TRBV4-1
cdr3_aa: CASSHPSGRGTARRTEAFF
cdr3_nt: TGCGCCAGCAGCCACCCCTCGGGACGGGGCACCGCGCGACGAACTGAAGCTTTCTTT

d_call: TRBD1
j_call: TRBJ1-6
clone_size: NA
v_call: TRBV30
cdr3_aa: CAWSSAGTGDSPLHF
cdr3_nt: TGTGCCTGGAGTTCAGCCGGGACAGGGGATTCACCCCTCCACTTT

d_call: NA
j_call: TRBJ1-2
clone_size: few
v_call: TRBV19
cdr3_aa: CASSGWDYGYTF
cdr3_nt: TGTGCCAGTTCGGGGTGGGACTATGGCTACACCTTC

d_call: TRBD1
j_call: TRBJ2-2
clone_size: NA
v_call: TRBV7-3
cdr3_aa: CASSLVPVIQGSYTGELFF
cdr3_nt: TGTGCCAGCAGCTTAGTTCCGGTTATACAGGGGAGCTACACCGGGGAGCTGTTTTTT

d_call: TRBD2
j_call: TRBJ2-3
clone_size: NA
v_call: TRBV5-8
cdr3_aa: CASSLLAGGRTDTQYF
cdr3_nt: TGTGCCAGCAGCTTACTAGCGGGGGGGCGGACAGATACGCAGTATTTT

d_call: TRBD1
j_call: TRBJ1-2
clone_size: once
v_call: TRBV5-4
cdr3_aa: CASSLADRVYGYTF
cdr3_nt: TGTGCCAGCAGCTTAGCTGACAGGGTTTATGGCTACACCTTC

d_call: TRBD2
j_call: TRBJ2-7
clone_size: NA
v_call: TRBV7-9
cdr3_aa: CASSPLAGGFYEQYF
cdr3_nt: TGTGCCAGCAGCCCTCTTGCGGGGGGCTTCTACGAGCAGTACTTC

d_call: NA
j_call: TRBJ2-5
clone_size: NA
v_call: TRBV2
cdr3_aa: CASNEYGTQYF
cdr3_nt: TGTGCCAGCAATGAGTACGGGACCCAGTACTTC

d_call: NA
j_call: TRBJ1-2
clone_size: NA
v_call: TRBV29-1
cdr3_aa: CSVEDWRQKANYGYTF
cdr3_nt: TGCAGCGTTGAAGATTGGCGGCAGAAAGCTAACTATGGCTACACCTTC

d_call: NA
j_call: TRBJ1-1
clone_size: NA
v_call: TRBV6-2/TRBV6-3
cdr3_aa: CASSYHRAAGTEAFF
cdr3_nt: TGTGCCAGCAGTTACCACAGGGCCGCAGGCACTGAAGCTTTCTTT

d_call: TRBD2
j_call: TRBJ2-1
clone_size: NA
v_call: TRBV4-2
cdr3_aa: CASSQAVAGGKRDEQFF
cdr3_nt: TGTGCCAGCAGCCAGGCTGTAGCGGGAGGGAAAAGGGATGAGCAGTTCTTC

d_call: TRBD1
j_call: TRBJ1-1
clone_size: NA
v_call: TRBV4-1
cdr3_aa: CASSQVPQGAQNTEAFF
cdr3_nt: TGCGCCAGCAGCCAAGTGCCACAGGGGGCTCAGAACACTGAAGCTTTCTTT

d_call: NA
j_call: TRBJ2-3
clone_size: NA
v_call: TRBV28
cdr3_aa: CASSFEDRVSTDTQYF
cdr3_nt: TGTGCCAGCAGTTTTGAGGACAGAGTAAGCACAGATACGCAGTATTTT

d_call: TRBD1
j_call: TRBJ2-7
clone_size: NA
v_call: TRBV27
cdr3_aa: CASSTAQGVYEQYF
cdr3_nt: TGTGCCAGCAGTACGGCACAGGGGGTTTACGAGCAGTACTTC

d_call: NA
j_call: TRBJ2-5
clone_size: NA
v_call: TRBV19
cdr3_aa: CASSISRMGETQYF
cdr3_nt: TGTGCCAGTAGTATATCGCGGATGGGGGAGACCCAGTACTTC

d_call: NA
j_call: TRBJ1-3
clone_size: NA
v_call: TRBV5-6
cdr3_aa: CASSLTGRNTIYF
cdr3_nt: TGTGCCAGCAGCCTGACAGGTAGAAACACCATATATTTT

d_call: NA
j_call: TRBJ1-2
clone_size: NA
v_call: TRBV6-1
cdr3_aa: CASSESYYGYTF
cdr3_nt: TGTGCCAGCAGTGAATCCTACTATGGCTACACCTTC

d_call: NA
j_call: TRBJ1-2
clone_size: NA
v_call: TRBV7-9
cdr3_aa: CASSSDWGVFGYTF
cdr3_nt: TGTGCCAGCAGCTCCGACTGGGGGGTATTTGGCTACACCTTC

d_call: NA
j_call: TRBJ2-1
clone_size: NA
v_call: TRBV27
cdr3_aa: CASSPRTVLISYNEQFF
cdr3_nt: TGTGCCAGCAGTCCCCGGACAGTTCTAATCTCCTACAATGAGCAGTTCTTC

d_call: TRBD2
j_call: TRBJ2-7
clone_size: NA
v_call: TRBV9
cdr3_aa: CASSPRDYPLGQYF
cdr3_nt: TGTGCCAGCAGCCCCCGGGACTATCCGCTGGGGCAGTACTTC

d_call: NA
j_call: TRBJ1-5
clone_size: NA
v_call: TRBV19
cdr3_aa: CASSRRGGEGDQPQHF
cdr3_nt: TGTGCCAGTAGTAGGCGGGGAGGGGAGGGTGATCAGCCCCAGCATTTT